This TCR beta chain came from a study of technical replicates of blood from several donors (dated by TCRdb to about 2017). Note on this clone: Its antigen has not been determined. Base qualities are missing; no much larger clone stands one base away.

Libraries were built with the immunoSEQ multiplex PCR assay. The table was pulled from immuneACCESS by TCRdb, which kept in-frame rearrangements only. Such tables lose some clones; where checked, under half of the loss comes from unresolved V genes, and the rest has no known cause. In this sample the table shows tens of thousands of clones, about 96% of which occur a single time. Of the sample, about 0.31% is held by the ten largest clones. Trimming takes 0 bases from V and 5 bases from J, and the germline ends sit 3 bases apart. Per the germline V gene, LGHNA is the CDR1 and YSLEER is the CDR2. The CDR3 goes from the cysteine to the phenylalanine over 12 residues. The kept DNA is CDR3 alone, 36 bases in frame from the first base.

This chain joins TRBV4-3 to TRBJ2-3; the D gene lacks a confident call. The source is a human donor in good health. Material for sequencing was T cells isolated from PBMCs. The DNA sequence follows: TGCGCCAGCAGCCAAGACAGAGATACGCAGTATTTT. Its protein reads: CASSQDRDTQYF.